A single sample is the source of the 11 T cell receptor beta chains below, sequenced in a study of shared clonotypes between healthy human individuals. Positive CCR7 selection of CD45RO-negative cells yielded the naive CD8 cells, and terminally differentiated effector memory CD45RA+ cells were excluded. This table comes from immunoSEQ multiplex PCR, and its TCRdb copy is limited to in-frame clones, with some not included. The sample includes roughly 2,000,000 clones, about 94% seen only once; the top ten take less than 1.5%. The sample consisted of naive CD8+ T cells sorted from blood. The receptors were gathered from a man aged 18 to 35 in good health.

The genes are TRBV2 and TRBJ2-7, with D perhaps TRBD1 (5 bases). The V end was cut by 7 bases, the J end by 3 bases, with 7 bases between. The CDR3 is 11 residues long. In germline, CDR1 is SNHLY, CDR2 FYNNEI. The CDR3 DNA reads as TGTGCCAGCACCAGGGACTACGAGCAGTACTTC. Translation gives CASTRDYEQYF.

The chain has TRBV7-6 and TRBJ2-2; D is perhaps TRBD1 (5 bases). Germline values: CDR1 SGHVS, CDR2 FNYEAQ. Trimming stripped 2 bases from V and 3 bases from J, with 13 bases between. The CDR3 is 16 amino acids. The CDR3 reads CASSLWGLGDTGELFF. CDR3 in DNA: TGTGCCAGCAGCTTATGGGGCTTAGGGGACACCGGGGAGCTGTTTTTT.

This CDR3 is CASSQDSQNEQYF. CDR3 nucleotides: TGCGCCAGCAGCCAAGACTCGCAGAACGAGCAGTACTTC. The chain couples TRBV4-3 to TRBJ2-7; the D is unclear. The CDR3 totals 13 residues. Trimming pared 0 bases from V and 5 bases from J, leaving 8 bases between. Germline CDR1 LGHNA, CDR2 YSLEER.

This clone showed up just once. The genes are TRBV4-1 and TRBJ2-7; D tentatively reads TRBD1 or TRBD2 (6 bases each). The CDR3 length is 16 residues. The V gene lost 4 bases and the J gene lost 3 bases, with 19 bases spanning the gap. Per the germline V gene, CDR1 is MGHRA and CDR2 is YSYEKL. The CDR3 DNA sequence: TGCGCCAGCAGCCCCGGTCGGGGGCCCGGGGGCTACGAGCAGTACTTC. Translation: CASSPGRGPGGYEQYF.

This chain joins TRBV13 and TRBJ2-5; D uncertain. This CDR3 spans 12 amino acids. The germline V gene encodes CDR1 PRHDT and CDR2 FYEKMQ (reference sequence). Trimming shortened V by 7 bases and J by 2 bases, and 8 bases separated the two germline ends. The CDR3 DNA reads as TGTGCCAGCATGTGGGGACAAGAGACCCAGTACTTC. Translating it yields CASMWGQETQYF.

V and J are TRBV10-3 and TRBJ2-7; 9 nucleotides match TRBD2. This CDR3 has 16 amino acids. Per germline, CDR1 ENHRY and CDR2 SYGVKD. V trimming: 0 bases; J trimming: 2 bases; junction bases outside the gene matches: 5. The CDR3 DNA is TGTGCCATCAGTGAGTCGAGCGGGGGGCTACCCTACGAGCAGTACTTC. This gives the protein CAISESSGGLPYEQYF.

The chain links TRBV9 to TRBJ2-2, with TRBD2 identical over 8 bases. The CDR3 runs 17 residues. Germline loops: CDR1 SGDLS, CDR2 YYNGEE. J gave up 1 base and V 2 bases, and 7 bases lay outside the gene matches. Here the CDR3 reads CASSVPAGEGNTGELFF. The CDR3, as DNA: TGTGCCAGCAGCGTTCCAGCGGGAGAGGGGAACACCGGGGAGCTGTTTTTT.

The genes are TRBV27 and TRBJ2-2; 9 bases line up with TRBD1. V lost 1 base to trimming and J lost 6 bases; unmatched junction nucleotides: 3. In germline, CDR1 is MNHEY, CDR2 SMNVEV (reference sequence). This CDR3 comprises 15 residues. The chain's CDR3 is CASSLWGQGAGELFF. For the CDR3, the DNA is TGTGCCAGCAGTTTATGGGGACAGGGAGCCGGGGAGCTGTTTTTT.

The chain is built from TRBV28 and TRBJ2-1, with D possibly matching TRBD1 (6 bases). CDR1 and CDR2 (germline): MDHEN, SYDVKM. V dropped 0 bases and J dropped 4 bases, with 10 bases sitting between them. This CDR3 has 15 residues. CDR3 nucleotide sequence: TGTGCCAGCAGTTTATGGAGAACAGGGTACAATGAGCAGTTCTTC. This encodes CASSLWRTGYNEQFF.

The chain couples TRBV5-6 to TRBJ2-5; D is undetermined. Germline CDR1 and CDR2: SGHDT and YYEEEE. This CDR3 is 13 amino acids long. V lost 4 bases, J lost 7 bases, and 14 bases lay in between. CDR3 sequence: CASSPTLSGTQYF. The CDR3 region has the DNA TGTGCCAGCAGCCCTACTTTATCGGGGACCCAGTACTTC.

This chain connects TRBV9 to TRBJ1-2, with TRBD1 identical over 11 bases. After removal of 0 bases from V and 4 bases from J, the junction contained 5 bases not matched to a gene. Per the germline V gene, CDR1 is SGDLS and CDR2 is YYNGEE. The CDR3 totals 16 residues. CDR3 bases: TGTGCCAGCAGCGTAGGTGGGACAGGGGGTGCCTATGGCTACACCTTC. It yields the protein CASSVGGTGGAYGYTF.